The rows below give T cell receptor beta chains drawn from one sample of a study of blood T cell repertoires in COVID-19. TCRdb's table, derived via immunoSEQ multiplex PCR, lists solely in-frame clones and lacks some. The sample consists of hundreds of thousands of clones, approximately 84% of them appearing once. Sequencing was performed on peripheral blood. The receptors stem from a woman aged 30 to 39 who had recovered from COVID-19. Each CDR3 is given with its conserved first and last residue. Each record gives: V gene, D gene, J gene, CDR3 protein, CDR3 DNA. The D gene is left open where the match is weak.

>TRBV19|NA|TRBJ1-6
CASAMGVNSPLHF
TGTGCCAGTGCGATGGGCGTGAATTCACCCCTCCACTTT
>TRBV18|NA|TRBJ2-5
CASSPRSGPQETQYF
TGTGCCAGCTCACCACGGTCAGGGCCCCAAGAGACCCAGTACTTC
>TRBV7-9|TRBD1|TRBJ1-5
CASSLGRQGAGVSNQPQHF
TGTGCCAGCAGCTTAGGACGACAGGGGGCGGGGGTTAGCAATCAGCCCCAGCATTTT
>TRBV10-3|NA|TRBJ1-1
CAISEFEGVTEAFF
TGTGCCATCAGTGAGTTTGAGGGGGTCACTGAAGCTTTCTTT
>TRBV19|NA|TRBJ1-1
CASTHSGPNTEAFF
TGTGCCAGTACCCACAGTGGGCCGAACACTGAAGCTTTCTTT
>TRBV19|TRBD1|TRBJ2-5
CASSPFERQGETQYF
TGTGCCAGTAGTCCCTTCGAGAGACAGGGAGAGACCCAGTACTTC
>TRBV18|NA|TRBJ1-1
CASSPRRADMNTEAFF
TGTGCCAGCTCACCACGCCGGGCGGACATGAACACTGAAGCTTTCTTT
>TRBV24-1|NA|TRBJ1-1
CATRADSATEAFF
TGTGCCACCAGAGCCGACTCGGCGACTGAAGCTTTCTTT
>TRBV18|NA|TRBJ2-7
CASSPGLEGAYEQYF
TGTGCCAGCTCACCCGGCTTAGAGGGAGCCTACGAGCAGTACTTC
>TRBV5-8|NA|TRBJ2-2
CASSLLLGELFF
TGTGCCAGCAGCTTGCTCCTAGGGGAGCTGTTTTTT